These T cell receptor beta chains were read from a single sample in a study of T cells in Graves' hyperthyroidism and ophthalmopathy. TCRdb reanalysed the multiplex PCR reads using MiXCR and keeps one entry per CDR3 protein. The table has about half a million distinct CDR3 sequences, roughly a sixth seen once. Sequencing was done on a sample of blood. All receptors come from a woman younger than 45 with Graves' ophthalmopathy. CDR3s include the opening cysteine and the closing phenylalanine or tryptophan. D genes are given only for firm matches. A row's size may be missing; if present it is once, few, many or a size class.

>TRBV20-1|13|TRBJ1-6|many|TRBD1
TGCAGTGCCAAGACAGGGCAGAATTCACCCCTCCACTTT
CSAKTGQNSPLHF
>TRBV30|12|TRBJ1-4|many|TRBD1
TGTGCCACCCCAGGACAGGGTTCAAAACTGTTTTTT
CATPGQGSKLFF
>TRBV27|12|TRBJ1-2|few|TRBD1
TGTGCCAGCAGTCGACAGGGGCATGGCTACACCTTC
CASSRQGHGYTF
>TRBV11-1|15|TRBJ2-7|few|TRBD1
TGTGCCAGCAGCCCACGGGACAGATCGACGGACGAGCAGTACTTC
CASSPRDRSTDEQYF
>TRBV4-1|18|TRBJ2-2|few|TRBD1
TGCGCCAGCAGCCGGCGGGCAGGGGGCTATGCGAACACCGGGGAGCTGTTTTTT
CASSRRAGGYANTGELFF
>TRBV5-6|16|TRBJ2-2|many|TRBD1
TGTGCCAGCAGTTACTGGGACAGGGCTTACACCGGGGAGCTGTTTTTT
CASSYWDRAYTGELFF
>TRBV5-1|15|TRBJ2-5|-|TRBD2
TGCGCCAGCAGCGTTAGCTTAGCGGGAGGAGAGACCCAGTACTTC
CASSVSLAGGETQYF
>TRBV5-1|14|TRBJ2-5|many|TRBD2
TGCGCCAGCAGCTTCACTAGCGGGACGGAGACCCAGTACTTC
CASSFTSGTETQYF
>TRBV7-2|13|TRBJ2-1|few|-
TGTGCCAGCAGCTTTGTGGAGGTGGGAGAGCAGTTCTTC
CASSFVEVGEQFF
>TRBV29-1|15|TRBJ2-2|many|TRBD2
TGCAGCGTTAAAGCTAGCGGGAGATTCACCGGGGAGCTGTTTTTT
CSVKASGRFTGELFF
>TRBV4-3|14|TRBJ2-2|-|TRBD1
TGCGCCAGCAGCAGGAGGGACAGGGGGGGGGAGCTGTTTTTT
CASSRRDRGGELFF
>TRBV5-1|13|TRBJ2-3|-|-
TGCGTCAGCAGTTTTAGTGGCACAGATACGCAGTATTTT
CVSSFSGTDTQYF
>TRBV7-2|16|TRBJ2-7|many|TRBD2
TGTGCCAGCAGCCCGTCTTTAGCGGGACCCCAGGACGAGCAGTACTTC
CASSPSLAGPQDEQYF
>TRBV11-2|22|TRBJ2-3|many|-
TGTGCCAGCAGCTTACGACCGATAGGCGGACTACTAGGAGAAAGTAATACAGATACGCAGTATTTT
CASSLRPIGGLLGESNTDTQYF
>TRBV6-1|14|TRBJ2-3|many|TRBD2
TGTGCCACCCGGGAGGAATCTAGCACAGATACGCAGTATTTT
CATREESSTDTQYF
>TRBV30|16|TRBJ1-1|few|-
TGTGCCTGGAGCGCTATACAGACAGAACTTCACACTGAAGCTTTCTTT
CAWSAIQTELHTEAFF
>TRBV7-2|17|TRBJ2-6|-|-
TGTGCCAGCAGCTTAGTCCCGTTTCTCTCTGGGGCCAACGTCCTGACTTTC
CASSLVPFLSGANVLTF
>TRBV9|16|TRBJ2-3|-|TRBD2
TGTGCCAGCAGCCCCACTAGCGGGATCTACACAGATACGCAGTATTTT
CASSPTSGIYTDTQYF
>TRBV9|15|TRBJ2-2|many|-
TGTGCCAGCAGCGTAGCCTCGACGAACACCGGGGAGCTGTTTTTT
CASSVASTNTGELFF
>TRBV5-6|16|TRBJ2-1|-|TRBD2
TGTGCCAGCAGCTCGAGGGTACTAGCGGGAAACAATGAGCAGTTCTTC
CASSSRVLAGNNEQFF
>TRBV28|14|TRBJ2-5|many|-
TGTGCCAGCAGGACGGGATGGGGGCAAGAGACCCAGTACTTC
CASRTGWGQETQYF
>TRBV27|16|TRBJ2-2|-|-
TGTGCCAGCAGTTATGGTCCGTACCTGGGGACCGGGGAGCTGTTTTTT
CASSYGPYLGTGELFF
>TRBV30|14|TRBJ1-3|many|TRBD1
TGTGCCTGGAGTTTGACAGGGCCTGGAAACACCATATATTTT
CAWSLTGPGNTIYF
>TRBV11-2|13|TRBJ2-5|-|-
TGTGCCAGCCGTCGACGGGGAAGAGAGACCCAGTACTTC
CASRRRGRETQYF
>TRBV27|18|TRBJ2-3|few|TRBD2
TGTGCCAGCGGCGTGGGCTGGGGACTAGCGGGAGATGGAGATACGCAGTATTTT
CASGVGWGLAGDGDTQYF
>TRBV5-1|16|TRBJ1-1|-|-
TGCGCCAGCAGCTTGTATCCAGGGCTAACGAACACTGAAGCTTTCTTT
CASSLYPGLTNTEAFF
>TRBV24-1|16|TRBJ2-7|many|TRBD1
TGTGCCACCAGTGATCCAACCGGGACAGGGGACTACGAGCAGTACTTC
CATSDPTGTGDYEQYF
>TRBV6-2/TRBV6-3|12|TRBJ2-2|-|-
TGTGCCAGCAGTTACATTGGCGAGGAGCTGTTTTTT
CASSYIGEELFF
>TRBV24-1|14|TRBJ2-1|few|-
TGTGCCACCAGTGATGGCGTTTCTACGTTTGAGCAGTTCTTC
CATSDGVSTFEQFF
>TRBV12-3/TRBV12-4|14|TRBJ2-1|-|-
TGTGCCAGCAGTTGGGACTTAATCTACAATGAGCAGTTCTTC
CASSWDLIYNEQFF
>TRBV3-1|15|TRBJ2-3|few|TRBD2
TGTGCCAGCAGCTTTAGCGGGGGGGGTCCAGATACGCAGTATTTT
CASSFSGGGPDTQYF
>TRBV24-1|14|TRBJ1-5|many|-
TGTGCCACCAGTGATCACAGGGTCAATCAGCCCCAGCATTTT
CATSDHRVNQPQHF
>TRBV2|15|TRBJ2-7|-|TRBD2
TGTGCCAGCAGTGAAGAACGGCTAGCGGGAGACGAGCAGTACTTC
CASSEERLAGDEQYF